Shown below are 3 T cell receptor beta chains from a single sample sequenced in a study of CD4+ T cells in melanoma. Method: immunoSEQ multiplex PCR; TCRdb's copy keeps in-frame clones and lacks some. The table has around 50,000 clones, roughly 89% seen once. Sequenced: peripheral blood. The receptors here all came from a human donor with melanoma.

This chain uses TRBV29-1 with TRBJ1-1; D remains unclear. The CDR3 has 12 amino acids. Trimming cost V 4 bases and J 1 base, with 7 bases left between them. Germline CDR1 is SQVTM and CDR2 is ANQGSEA. The CDR3 reads CSVGPQNTEAFF. The CDR3 DNA reads as TGCAGCGTTGGACCCCAGAACACTGAAGCTTTCTTT.

Written as DNA, the CDR3 is TGTGCCAGTAGTACCCCGGGGGGCTACCAGTTCTTC. Its protein is CASSTPGGYQFF. This chain joins TRBV19 and TRBJ2-1; a weak D match, TRBD2 (7 bases). CDR1 is LNHDA, CDR2 SQIVND, per germline (reference sequence). The V and J ends lost 4 bases and 13 bases respectively, with 14 bases between them. CDR3 length: 12 amino acids.

This chain uses TRBV18 with TRBJ2-2, with D uncertain. Germline values: CDR1 KGHSH, CDR2 LQKENI. V was clipped by 6 bases and J by 0 bases, with 8 bases between them. There are 14 residues in the CDR3. The CDR3 loop reads CASSPQANTGELFF. CDR3 coding DNA: TGTGCCAGCTCCCCCCAGGCGAACACCGGGGAGCTGTTTTTT. Looking up the rest from reference TRBV18 and TRBJ2-2 gives the full variable domain: NAGVMQNPRHLVRRRGQEARLRCSPMKGHSHVYWYRQLPEEGLKFMVYLQKENIIDESGMPKERFSAEFPKEGPSILRIQQVVRGDSAAYFCASSPQANTGELFFGEGSRLTVL.